This TCR beta chain was retrieved from a study of blood T cell repertoires in COVID-19. Background on the study: Italy, Spain and the United States were the sources of the convalescent and acute COVID-19 samples. The cDNA or gDNA used as material had been derived from T cells, B-cell-depleted T cells, or PBMCs.

Original processing methods: By means of reference gene primer amplification, nucleated cell counts were estimated. TCRdb keeps only in-frame clones here, not all; method: immunoSEQ multiplex PCR. V, J and clone size are taken as reported in that table, and D and trimming were inferred from the DNA itself. The repertoire holds roughly 150,000 clones, with over 75% as singletons. The sample was peripheral blood. The sequence came from a woman in her fifties or sixties with acute or convalescent COVID-19.

The CDR3 region has the DNA TGCGCCAGCAGCTGGTTCGACACCAACACTGAAGCTTTCTTT. It encodes CASSWFDTNTEAFF. The V gene is TRBV5-1, the J gene TRBJ1-1; D unclear. The CDR3 length is 14 residues. Trimming pared 3 bases from V and 2 bases from J, leaving 11 bases between. Germline CDR1 and CDR2: SGHRS and YFSETQ. Together with reference TRBV5-1 and TRBJ1-1, the CDR3 gives the full variable domain: KAGVTQTPRYLIKTRGQQVTLSCSPISGHRSVSWYQQTPGQGLQFLFEYFSETQRNKGNFPGRFSGRQFSNSRSEMNVSTLELGDSALYLCASSWFDTNTEAFFGQGTRLTVV.